One and the same sample provided the 18 T cell receptor beta chains below, sequenced in a study of T cells after yellow fever vaccination. MiXCR, run by TCRdb on the 5' RACE reads, gives a single entry per CDR3 protein. Found here are some 250,000 distinct CDR3 sequences, 3.6% of them singletons; the top ten hold around 20%. Sample: PBMCs, taken 15 days after the yellow fever booster vaccination. The receptors shown here come from a man in his late teens or twenties who received the YFV17D yellow fever vaccine.

The sample holds many counts of this clonotype. This chain connects TRBV5-4 to TRBJ1-2; D gene uncertain. The CDR3 totals 11 residues. Per the germline V gene, CDR1 is SGHNT and CDR2 is YYREEE (reference sequence). V was cut by 1 base and J by 8 bases, with 6 bases left in between. The CDR3 loop reads CASSLSSGYTF. CDR3 bases: TGTGCCAGCAGCTTGTCTTCAGGCTACACCTTC. The whole variable domain, remainder taken from reference TRBV5-4 and TRBJ1-2, is ETGVTQSPTHLIKTRGQQVTLRCSSQSGHNTVSWYQQALGQGPQFIFQYYREEENGRGNFPPRFSGLQFPNYSSELNVNALELDDSALYLCASSLSSGYTFGSGTRLTVV.

This clonotype has ten or more counts. The chain has TRBV7-9 and TRBJ1-2; D is undetermined. Trimming removed 5 bases from V and 0 bases from J, with 13 bases in between. The CDR3 has 15 residues. Germline assignment: CDR1 SEHNR and CDR2 FQNEAQ (reference sequence). CDR3 amino acids: CASSPLRGSNYGYTF. CDR3 coding DNA: TGTGCCAGCAGCCCCCTTCGGGGATCTAACTATGGCTACACCTTC. Combining the CDR3 with reference TRBV7-9 and TRBJ1-2 gives the whole variable domain DTGVSQNPRHKITKRGQNVTFRCDPISEHNRLYWYRQTLGQGPEFLTYFQNEAQLEKSRLLSDRFSAERPKGSFSTLEIQRTEQGDSAMYLCASSPLRGSNYGYTFGSGTRLTVV.

Concerning this clonotype itself: This may be a read error: a much more frequent sequence differs by one nucleotide. V gene TRBV7-7 combines with J gene TRBJ2-5, with 8 bases aligning to TRBD2. Germline-derived CDR1 and CDR2 are SSHAT and FNYEAQ (reference sequence). This CDR3 region has 15 residues. The CDR3 DNA reads TGTGCTAGCAGCTACGGTAGCGGGAACCAAGATACCCAGTACTTC. Translating gives CASSYGSGNQDTQYF.

This clonotype was picked up many times. The V gene is TRBV4-3, the J gene TRBJ2-4, with a tentative D call TRBD1 (6 bases). Deletions cut 4 bases from V and 0 bases from J, with 19 bases between. The CDR3 runs 18 residues. Germline values: CDR1 LGHNA, CDR2 YSLEER. The CDR3 loop is CASSRWGPGQIAKNIQYF. CDR3 bases: TGCGCCAGCAGCCGATGGGGGCCCGGGCAAATAGCCAAAAACATTCAGTACTTC.

This clonotype was seen many times. J is TRBJ2-1 and V is TRBV7-2; 8 bases align to TRBD1. Germline V lookup: CDR1 SGHTA, CDR2 FQGNSA. The CDR3 extends over 15 amino acids. J was trimmed by 4 bases and V by 8 bases; bases with no gene match: 10. This chain's CDR3 is CASLSRTGTYNEQFF. The CDR3 DNA sequence: TGTGCCAGCTTGTCGAGGACAGGGACTTACAATGAGCAGTTCTTC.

This clonotype was counted between two and nine times. The rearrangement joins TRBV5-1 to TRBJ1-2; D perhaps matches TRBD1 (6 bases). Trimming shortened V by 4 bases and J by 2 bases, and 21 bases separated the two germline ends. This CDR3 contains 17 residues. Germline V gene data show CDR1 as SGHRS and CDR2 as YFSETQ. The CDR3: CASSLEMGAHRNYGYTF. CDR3 coding DNA: TGCGCCAGCAGCCTGGAGATGGGGGCGCATAGGAACTATGGCTACACCTTC.

This clonotype has at least ten counts. The V call is TRBV7-2, the J call TRBJ2-7, with 7 bases lining up with TRBD1. The CDR3 sequence is 15 residues long. The ends lost 8 bases at V and 2 bases at J; junction bases unmatched: 12. Germline V gene lookup returns CDR1 SGHTA and CDR2 FQGNSA. The DNA for the CDR3 is TGTGCCAGCGGGCTCACCGGGACAGACCCCTACGAGCAGTACTTC. Amino acids: CASGLTGTDPYEQYF. Together with reference TRBV7-2 and TRBJ2-7, the CDR3 gives the full variable domain: GAGVSQSPSNKVTEKGKDVELRCDPISGHTALYWYRQSLGQGLEFLIYFQGNSAPDKSGLPSDRFSAERTGGSVSTLTIQRTQQEDSAVYLCASGLTGTDPYEQYFGPGTRLTVT.

This clonotype was counted ten times or more. The chain has TRBV12-3 or TRBV12-4 and TRBJ1-1; 8 bases agree with TRBD1. Trimming took 4 bases from V and 4 from J; bases not matched to a gene: 5. The CDR3 is made up of 14 amino acids. CDR3: CASSSGQGITEAFF. DNA of the CDR3: TGTGCCAGCAGTTCCGGACAGGGTATCACTGAAGCTTTCTTT.

This clonotype was recorded many times. This chain connects TRBV6-5 to TRBJ2-3; D is unclear. The CDR3 runs 16 residues. Trimming pared 2 bases from V and 2 bases from J, leaving 14 bases between. CDR1 and CDR2 from the germline V gene are MNHEY and SVGAGI. CDR3 in amino acids: CASSYGVPLPTDTQYF. CDR3 DNA: TGTGCCAGCAGTTACGGGGTCCCCCTTCCCACAGATACGCAGTATTTT.

This clonotype was seen ten or more times. The V call is TRBV4-1, the J call TRBJ1-4, with a weak D call TRBD1 (5 bases). Trimming took 1 base from V and 4 from J, leaving 10 bases between them. This CDR3 is 15 amino acids long. CDR1 is MGHRA, CDR2 YSYEKL, per germline. The CDR3 coding sequence is TGCGCCAGCAGCCAAGTGACAGATAATAATGAAAAACTGTTTTTT. Protein sequence: CASSQVTDNNEKLFF.

This clonotype was observed many times. The J gene is TRBJ1-5, the V gene TRBV7-2, with D perhaps matching TRBD1 (5 bases). V was pared by 2 bases and J by 7 bases, with 15 bases between. CDR1 is SGHTA and CDR2 is FQGNSA in the germline V gene. CDR3 length equals 15 residues. DNA of the CDR3: TGTGCCAGCAGCTTAATGCAGGGTCTGTTGCAGCCCCAGCATTTT. Amino acid sequence: CASSLMQGLLQPQHF.

This clonotype was counted at least ten times. The chain joins TRBV23-1 to TRBJ2-1; D is uncertain. TRBV23-1 is reported as an ORF; its role is uncertain. This CDR3 spans 8 amino acids. V lost 6 bases to trimming and J lost 14 bases, with 5 bases between them. CDR3 amino acids: CASSKEFF. The CDR3 coding sequence is TGCGCCAGCAGCAAGGAGTTCTTC.

This clonotype appeared many times. The gene calls are TRBV5-4 and TRBJ1-2; 7 bases align to TRBD1. Germline assignment: CDR1 SGHNT and CDR2 YYREEE (reference sequence). The length of the CDR3 is 16 residues. The trim removed 4 bases at V and 1 base at J, leaving 10 bases unmatched. The CDR3 loop reads CASSAGTDPVNYGYTF. CDR3 bases: TGTGCCAGCAGCGCTGGGACAGACCCTGTTAACTATGGCTACACCTTC.

This clonotype was seen at least ten times. J is TRBJ2-5 and V is TRBV20-1, with D perhaps matching TRBD1 (6 bases). Germline CDR1 reads DFQATT; CDR2 reads SNEGSKA (reference sequence). Trimming left V 1 base short and J 7 bases short, with 22 bases between. The CDR3 has 16 amino acids. In DNA form, the CDR3 reads TGCAGTGCTAGAGTGGGGTGGGACAATGCGTTCGTGACCCAGTACTTC. Amino acids: CSARVGWDNAFVTQYF.

The count of this clonotype is one. The chain combines TRBV4-1 with TRBJ1-5; no reliable D call. V was pared by 4 bases and J by 4 bases, with 11 bases between. The CDR3 is made up of 14 amino acids. Germline V lookup: CDR1 MGHRA, CDR2 YSYEKL. The CDR3 reads CASSLTSANQPQHF. CDR3 in DNA: TGCGCCAGCAGCCTAACTTCCGCGAATCAGCCCCAGCATTTT.

Many counts were recorded for this clonotype. The CDR3 DNA reads TGTGCCAGCAGCTTGGCCATTCTTGAGGGCTCAGATACGCAGTATTTT. It translates to CASSLAILEGSDTQYF. The chain joins TRBV5-6 to TRBJ2-3; tentatively, D is TRBD2 (5 bases). V lost 0 bases, J lost 4 bases, and 15 bases lay in between. CDR3 length: 16 amino acids. The germline gives CDR1 SGHDT, CDR2 YYEEEE.

This clonotype was recorded at least ten times. The chain employs TRBV3-1 and TRBJ2-3; 9 nucleotides line up with TRBD2. Germline loops: CDR1 LGHDT, CDR2 YNNKEL (reference sequence). V shed 4 bases, J shed 5 bases, and the junction held 7 bases outside the gene matches. CDR3 length equals 15 residues. The CDR3 DNA follows: TGTGCCAGCAGCCCCGGGACTAGCTGGGTAGATACGCAGTATTTT. As protein: CASSPGTSWVDTQYF.

The gene calls are TRBV4-1 and TRBJ2-4, with D hard to call. The CDR3 runs to 16 residues. The V end lost 0 bases, the J end lost 0 bases, and 9 bases lay between the germline ends. CDR1 is MGHRA, CDR2 YSYEKL, per germline. The CDR3 spells CASSQEETIAKNIQYF. The CDR3 DNA reads TGCGCCAGCAGCCAAGAAGAAACTATAGCCAAAAACATTCAGTACTTC.